This T cell receptor beta chain was identified during a study of T cells in Graves' hyperthyroidism and ophthalmopathy. Study conclusions and caveats: The blood repertoire included most of the expanded thyroid clonotypes above 0.001.

The TCR beta CDR3 regions underwent amplification using RNA transcripts as the source. The study used the HTBI primer set for a first-round RT-PCR of the TCR CDR3. Each CDR3 protein gets one entry after TCRdb re-called the multiplex PCR reads with MiXCR. The sample shows about 510,000 distinct CDR3 sequences, 40% to 50% of them seen only once. With regard to this clonotype: The antigen is unknown.

The CDR3 runs 15 residues. V was clipped by 6 bases and J by 6 bases, with 20 bases between them. Germline lookup yields CDR1 SNHLY and CDR2 FYNNEI. Sequenced input: peripheral blood or thyroid tissue (not recorded which). This chain joins TRBV2 and TRBJ2-5; D tentatively reads TRBD1 or TRBD2 (5 bases each). This receptor was taken from an adult woman with Graves' disease, either hyperthyroidism or ophthalmopathy (not recorded which). Here the CDR3 reads CASSLGRARAQTQYF. Written as DNA, the CDR3 is TGTGCCAGCAGCTTGGGACGGGCTCGCGCCCAGACCCAGTACTTC.